The 22 T cell receptor beta chains in this list originate from one sample, sequenced in a study of cytomegalovirus exposure and HLA in healthy donors. Amplification used 60 Vbeta primers and 13 Jbeta primers. The repertoire was sequenced with immunoSEQ multiplex PCR; TCRdb's copy has only in-frame clones and lacks some. The sample consists of about 190,000 clones, roughly 80% of them appearing once. The sequenced sample consisted of PBMCs. The origin of the receptors is a boy under 18 in good health and CMV-seronegative.

The chain links TRBV7-9 to TRBJ2-7; D unclear. This CDR3 has 16 amino acids. V lost 3 bases, J lost 5 bases, and 20 bases lay in between. Looked up from germline, CDR1 is SEHNR and CDR2 is FQNEAQ (reference sequence). The CDR3 region has the DNA TGTGCCAGCAGCTTCAATTGGGCTACCCCAGATGACGAGCAGTACTTC. This sequence encodes CASSFNWATPDDEQYF.

This chain links TRBV6-5 with TRBJ2-5; 8 bases fit TRBD1. Germline-derived CDR1 and CDR2 are MNHEY and SVGAGI. CDR3 length: 14 amino acids. The ends lost 6 bases at V and 5 bases at J; junction bases unmatched: 8. Written as DNA, the CDR3 is TGTGCCAGCAGCAGGGGGCAGGGGATTGAGACCCAGTACTTC. This sequence encodes CASSRGQGIETQYF.

V usage is TRBV5-1 and J usage is TRBJ1-1; a weak D match, TRBD1 (6 bases). V was clipped by 3 bases and J by 4 bases, with 13 bases between them. The CDR3 runs to 14 residues. CDR1 and CDR2 (germline): SGHRS, YFSETQ. CDR3 DNA: TGCGCCAGCAGCTCCGGACAGATAATCACTGAAGCTTTCTTT. It codes for CASSSGQIITEAFF.

V usage is TRBV5-4 and J usage is TRBJ2-1, with D possibly being TRBD2 (7 bases). This CDR3 has 17 amino acids. Germline CDR1 is SGHNT and CDR2 is YYREEE (reference sequence). Trimming took off 4 bases at V and 4 bases at J, with 21 bases between the two ends. CDR3 residues: CASSRSMARGGYNEQFF. For the CDR3, the DNA is TGTGCCAGCAGCCGCAGCATGGCTAGGGGGGGGTACAATGAGCAGTTCTTC.

This clone was observed a single time. The CDR3 bases are TGTGCCAGTAGTATGGGGCAAGCCAACAATGAGCAGTTCTTC. Translating it yields CASSMGQANNEQFF. V is TRBV19 and J is TRBJ2-1, with D possibly being TRBD1 (5 bases). The V end lost 3 bases, the J end lost 5 bases, and 11 bases lay between the germline ends. The CDR3 is 14 residues long. Germline V CDR1 and CDR2: LNHDA, SQIVND (reference sequence).

The chain couples TRBV6-4 to TRBJ1-2; 9 bases line up with TRBD1. The CDR3 loop spans 14 amino acids. Germline CDR1 MRHNA, CDR2 SNTAGT. The ends lost 3 bases at V and 4 bases at J; junction bases unmatched: 3. The CDR3: CASSEGQGSYGYTF. The CDR3 DNA is TGTGCCAGCAGTGAGGGACAGGGATCCTATGGCTACACCTTC.

CDR3 protein: CASSFTNMNTEAFF. CDR3 bases: TGTGCCAGCAGCTTCACCAACATGAACACTGAAGCTTTCTTT. The V gene is TRBV7-2, the J gene TRBJ1-1, with D uncertain. Germline V gives CDR1 SGHTA, CDR2 FQGNSA. Trimming left V 3 bases short and J 0 bases short, with 8 bases between. There are 14 residues in the CDR3.

The chain is built from TRBV6-1 and TRBJ1-5; D may be TRBD1 (6 bases). In germline, CDR1 is MNHNS, CDR2 SASEGT. The CDR3 covers 19 residues. V was pared by 2 bases and J by 1 base, with 21 bases between. The CDR3 sequence is CASSERGGGVVVSNQPQHF. The DNA of the CDR3 is TGTGCCAGCAGTGAAAGAGGGGGGGGAGTGGTTGTAAGCAATCAGCCCCAGCATTTT.

V and J are TRBV7-8 and TRBJ1-1, with TRBD1 matching over 9 bases. Germline CDR1 reads SGHVS; CDR2 reads FQNEAQ. Germline trimming cut 1 base from V and 1 base from J; bases unmatched to any gene: 16. The CDR3 spans 20 residues. DNA of the CDR3: TGTGCCAGCAGCTTAGAAGGAGAGGGGACAGGGCGAAAGGGGAACACTGAAGCTTTCTTT. Translated: CASSLEGEGTGRKGNTEAFF.

The V call is TRBV11-2, the J call TRBJ2-7, with 9 positions matching TRBD1. Unmatched junction bases numbered 4, after V lost 7 bases and J lost 3 bases. Germline CDR1 reads SGHAT; CDR2 reads FQNNGV. The CDR3 length is 13 residues. The CDR3 spells CASTDRGGYEQYF. The CDR3 DNA reads as TGTGCCAGCACGGACAGGGGAGGCTACGAGCAGTACTTC. Full variable domain (outside the CDR3, taken from reference TRBV11-2 and TRBJ2-7): EAGVAQSPRYKIIEKRQSVAFWCNPISGHATLYWYQQILGQGPKLLIQFQNNGVVDDSQLPKDRFSAERLKGVDSTLKIQPAKLEDSAVYLCASTDRGGYEQYFGPGTRLTVT.

The genes are TRBV6-5 and TRBJ1-4, with 7 bases identical to TRBD1. The CDR3 length is 13 residues. Trimming at V came to 7 bases and at J to 5 bases, leaving 4 bases not matched to a gene. Per germline, CDR1 MNHEY and CDR2 SVGAGI. DNA for the CDR3: TGTGCCAGCAAGGGGGCCGGGAATGAAAAACTGTTTTTT. It specifies CASKGAGNEKLFF.

The gene calls are TRBV2 and TRBJ2-7, with 8 bases identical to TRBD1. CDR3 length equals 14 residues. From germline, CDR1 is SNHLY and CDR2 FYNNEI. The V segment lost 2 bases and the J segment 2 bases; nucleotides outside the gene matches: 2. As DNA, the CDR3 is TGTGCCAGCAGTGAACAGGACAGGGCCTACGAGCAGTACTTC. It translates to CASSEQDRAYEQYF.

The chain recombines TRBV9 with TRBJ1-2; 7 bases agree with TRBD1. The CDR3 consists of 15 residues. Germline CDR1 reads SGDLS; CDR2 reads YYNGEE. V was pared by 4 bases and J by 4 bases, with 10 bases of the junction left unmatched. Here the CDR3 DNA reads TGTGCCAGCAGCACCCCCCGGGACAGAGTCTATGGCTACACCTTC. This sequence encodes CASSTPRDRVYGYTF.

The chain carries TRBV28 and TRBJ2-1; no definite D call. This CDR3 region has 14 residues. Germline V gives CDR1 MDHEN, CDR2 SYDVKM. Between the trimmed V and J ends, which lost 1 base and 5 bases, there was a span of 9 bases. This chain's CDR3 is CASSLFYRNNEQFF. The CDR3, as DNA: TGTGCCAGCAGTTTATTTTACAGAAACAATGAGCAGTTCTTC.

The chain couples TRBV7-9 to TRBJ2-1, with TRBD2 matching 10 bases. V was clipped by 7 bases and J by 8 bases; unmatched bases: 11. The CDR3 consists of 15 residues. Germline CDR1 reads SEHNR; CDR2 reads FQNEAQ (reference sequence). In DNA form, the CDR3 reads TGTGCCAGCACCCTAGCGGGGGCCCCGAAGGATGAGCAGTTCTTC. This codes for CASTLAGAPKDEQFF.

For the CDR3, the DNA is TGCGCCAGCAGCACCCGGACATCTATGAACACTGAAGCTTTCTTT. Its translation: CASSTRTSMNTEAFF. The V gene is TRBV5-1, the J gene TRBJ1-1; D is possibly TRBD1 (5 bases). With 4 bases removed from V and 0 bases from J, the gap between germline ends came to 13 bases. CDR1 and CDR2 from the germline V gene are SGHRS and YFSETQ. The CDR3 sequence is 15 residues long.

The V and J genes are TRBV7-9 and TRBJ1-2; possible D gene TRBD1, 6 bases. This CDR3 has 14 amino acids. Germline V gene sequence: CDR1 SEHNR, CDR2 FQNEAQ (reference sequence). V lost 7 bases, J lost 7 bases, and 19 bases lay in between. The CDR3 coding sequence is TGTGCCAGCACCCCCTGGAGGACAGCCGCTGGCTACACCTTC. Translation gives CASTPWRTAAGYTF.

The V gene is TRBV7-9, the J gene TRBJ2-5; 11 bases are shared with TRBD2. V trimming: 5 bases; J trimming: 3 bases; junction bases outside the gene matches: 5. The CDR3 contains 15 residues. Germline V gives CDR1 SEHNR, CDR2 FQNEAQ (reference sequence). For the CDR3, the DNA is TGTGCCAGCAGCCCCGGGACTAGCGGAAAAGAGACCCAGTACTTC. Translating gives CASSPGTSGKETQYF.

The chain links TRBV30 to TRBJ2-7, with a possible D match to TRBD1 (6 bases). There are 14 residues in the CDR3. The V gene lost 2 bases and the J gene lost 3 bases, with 14 bases spanning the gap. Per germline, CDR1 GTSNPN and CDR2 SVGIG (reference sequence). The CDR3 nucleotides are TGTGCCTGGAGTCCCCGAGGGGGAGTCTACGAGCAGTACTTC. Translated: CAWSPRGGVYEQYF.

In DNA form, the CDR3 reads TGTGCCAGCAGCTCCACAGGGACGTCGACTGAAGCTTTCTTT. The encoded protein is CASSSTGTSTEAFF. J is TRBJ1-1 and V is TRBV11-3; D is possibly TRBD1 (6 bases). Germline values: CDR1 SGHNT, CDR2 YENEEA. The length of the CDR3 is 14 residues. Trimming shortened V by 4 bases and J by 5 bases, and 14 bases separated the two germline ends.

The genes are TRBV4-3 and TRBJ2-3; D perhaps matches TRBD1 (5 bases). The V end was cut by 3 bases, the J end by 3 bases, with 13 bases between. The CDR3 sequence is 15 residues long. Germline-derived CDR1 and CDR2 are LGHNA and YSLEER. CDR3 in DNA: TGCGCCAGCAGCCATGGCCAGGGTAATACAGATACGCAGTATTTT. Protein product: CASSHGQGNTDTQYF.

As for this clone: Compared with germline, one end of the junction differs, possibly owing to a read error. The chain uses TRBV7-9 and TRBJ1-4; 8 bases are shared with TRBD1. Germline CDR1 and CDR2: SEHNR and FQNEAQ (reference sequence). There are 12 residues in the CDR3. The CDR3 spells CSSGGQGEKLFF. In nucleotides, the CDR3 is TGTTCCAGCGGCGGACAGGGAGAAAAACTGTTTTTT.